This TCR beta chain is drawn from a study of control samples from healthy donors and cancer patients. Sequenced by immunoSEQ multiplex PCR; TCRdb stores in-frame clones only, minus some. The sample has about 92,000 clones, around 80% seen once. The V end was cut by 4 bases, the J end by 4 bases, with 19 bases between. This CDR3 is built from 16 residues. Germline V lookup: CDR1 MDHEN, CDR2 SYDVKM. The genes are TRBV28 and TRBJ1-1; D unclear. This receptor was identified in a woman aged 60 to 75 in good health. Sample: blood. The CDR3 DNA reads TGTGCCAGCAGTTCCCCACCTGACACTCGGCCCACTGAAGCTTTCTTT. Translated: CASSSPPDTRPTEAFF.